These T cell receptor beta chains were read from a single sample in a study of patients and donors after allogeneic stem cell transplantation. From the RT-PCR reads, TCRdb called clonotypes with MiXCR, one entry per CDR3 protein. The sample has roughly 180,000 distinct CDR3 sequences; 41% are singletons. Specimen: blood, either unsorted or a sorted T cell fraction (not recorded which). The receptor set was obtained from a human donor who was either an allogeneic HSCT recipient or a stem cell or donor lymphocyte infusion donor (not recorded which). It is not recorded whose cells these are; they may come from a transplant donor. Both conserved end residues are part of each CDR3. Each record gives: CDR3 protein, V gene, J gene, clone size, D gene, CDR3 length. The D gene is left open where the match is weak. Expanded clones are given a class, and other clones once, few, many or no size at all.

CASRQLPDLNTEAFF,TRBV7-8,TRBJ1-1,NA,NA,15
CATSDRNANTGELFF,TRBV24-1,TRBJ2-2,few,NA,15
CASSLSQGGSAFF,TRBV12-3/TRBV12-4,TRBJ1-1,NA,NA,13
CSASVTSGIIAETQYF,TRBV20-1,TRBJ2-5,NA,TRBD2,16
CASSGNTEAFF,TRBV18,TRBJ1-1,few,NA,11
CASTSGRVNGYTF,TRBV28,TRBJ1-2,NA,NA,13
CSVEASRGGYTF,TRBV29-1,TRBJ1-2,NA,NA,12
CASSPPGGKDEKLFF,TRBV28,TRBJ1-4,NA,NA,15
CASSLETGVNNEQFF,TRBV13,TRBJ2-1,few,TRBD1,15
CASSPGQGWGEQFF,TRBV7-2,TRBJ2-1,NA,TRBD1,14
CASSLASRGNGYTF,TRBV27,TRBJ1-2,NA,NA,14
CASSLEQLNTEAFF,TRBV5-5,TRBJ1-1,few,NA,14
CASSYSGTRGTDTQYF,TRBV6-5,TRBJ2-3,NA,TRBD2,16
CASSLLGQINQPQHF,TRBV27,TRBJ1-5,few,NA,15
CASSPDRPANTGELFF,TRBV5-1,TRBJ2-2,few,NA,16
CASSFPGTGEETQYF,TRBV5-1,TRBJ2-5,NA,TRBD1,15
CASSLALTHTEAFF,TRBV7-2,TRBJ1-1,NA,NA,14